This T cell receptor beta chain was sequenced for a study of T cells in Graves' hyperthyroidism and ophthalmopathy. At the level of the study: Upon initial diagnosis and before any treatment, peripheral blood was collected. Findings of the study overall: Most thyroid clonotypes that were expanded above 0.001 also turned up in blood.

This CDR3 comprises 12 residues. V dropped 0 bases and J dropped 12 bases, with 11 bases sitting between them. Germline V gene sequence: CDR1 LGHDT, CDR2 YNNKEL (reference sequence). Amplified TCR beta CDR3 regions derived from RNA transcripts. First-round RT-PCR of the TCR CDR3 relied on the HTBI primer set. TCRdb itself ran the multiplex PCR reads through MiXCR, one entry per CDR3 protein. The sample has hundreds of thousands of distinct CDR3 sequences, more than 30% seen once. Uncontrolled infections, other autoimmune diseases, pregnancy or lactation led to exclusion of patients. This sample holds PBMCs from about 10 ml fresh peripheral blood. This clonotype occurred a few times. Its target is unknown.

The source of this sequence is a young man with Graves' hyperthyroidism. The sample consisted of blood. The V gene is TRBV3-1, the J gene TRBJ1-2; D is unclear. The CDR3 bases are TGTGCCAGCAGCCAAGACCGAAGGTCCCACACCTTC. It codes for CASSQDRRSHTF. Using reference TRBV3-1 and TRBJ1-2 for the parts outside the CDR3, the full variable domain is DTAVSQTPKYLVTQMGNDKSIKCEQNLGHDTMYWYKQDSKKFLKIMFSYNNKELIINETVPNRFSPKSPDKAHLNLHINSLELGDSAVYFCASSQDRRSHTFGSGTRLTVV.